This is a list of T cell receptor beta chains from one sample in a study of type 1 and type 2 diabetes patients. TCRdb itself ran the multiplex PCR reads through MiXCR, one entry per CDR3 protein. The repertoire holds fewer than 300,000 distinct CDR3 sequences, with more than 40% as singletons. The sequencing sample was made of peripheral blood mononuclear cells (PBMCs). The receptors shown here come from a man aged 18 to 30 with type 2 diabetes. Both conserved end residues are part of each CDR3. A D gene is named only where the DNA matches it firmly. Size values are once, few and many counts, or a class for expanded clones, and some rows have none.

TRBV2	NA	TRBJ2-7	many	CASGTIFYEQYF	TGTGCCAGCGGGACAATTTTCTACGAGCAGTACTTC
TRBV5-1	TRBD1	TRBJ1-1	few	CASSLLPQGANTEAFF	TGCGCCAGCAGCCTACTCCCGCAGGGGGCGAACACTGAAGCTTTCTTT
TRBV7-2	TRBD2	TRBJ2-5	once	CASVGGSKETQYF	TGTGCCAGCGTTGGCGGGAGTAAAGAGACCCAGTACTTC
TRBV10-3	TRBD1	TRBJ1-6	many	CATRGQTYNSPLHF	TGTGCCACCAGGGGGCAAACCTATAATTCACCCCTCCACTTT
TRBV4-2	NA	TRBJ1-1	NA	CASSQDMWSDYREAFF	TGTGCCAGCAGCCAAGATATGTGGTCGGACTACCGTGAAGCTTTCTTT
TRBV5-4	NA	TRBJ1-2	NA	CASSETATYGYTF	TGTGCCAGCAGCGAGACTGCTACTTATGGCTACACCTTC
TRBV4-1	NA	TRBJ2-5	NA	CASSLSQDRQETQYF	TGCGCCAGCAGCTTAAGCCAGGACAGACAAGAGACCCAGTACTTC
TRBV2	NA	TRBJ2-7	NA	CASSLDPYEQYF	TGTGCCAGCAGTCTGGACCCCTACGAGCAGTACTTC
TRBV4-1	NA	TRBJ1-1	NA	CASSQVIRDIRNTEAFF	TGCGCCAGCAGCCAGGTGATCCGGGACATCCGGAACACTGAAGCTTTCTTT
TRBV5-1	TRBD1	TRBJ1-2	NA	CASSGGQNYGYTF	TGCGCCAGCAGCGGGGGACAGAACTATGGCTACACCTTC
TRBV29-1	TRBD1	TRBJ1-1	few	CSGRQGQVTEAFF	TGCAGCGGAAGACAGGGGCAGGTCACTGAAGCTTTCTTT
TRBV6-2/TRBV6-3	NA	TRBJ2-7	few	CASSYLIDGPSSYEQYF	TGTGCCAGCAGTTACTTAATTGACGGGCCGAGCTCCTACGAGCAGTACTTC
TRBV6-5	NA	TRBJ1-1	NA	CASSYIQGEAFF	TGTGCCAGCAGTTACATTCAGGGCGAAGCTTTCTTT
TRBV28	NA	TRBJ2-5	once	CASSFRQPQETQYF	TGTGCCAGCAGTTTTAGGCAGCCACAAGAGACCCAGTACTTC
TRBV2	NA	TRBJ2-7	few	CASRWNYEQYF	TGTGCCAGCAGATGGAACTACGAGCAGTACTTC
TRBV20-1	NA	TRBJ2-2	NA	CSARVAEQGTGEPFF	TGCAGTGCTAGAGTTGCGGAACAGGGAACCGGGGAGCCGTTTTTT
TRBV10-2	NA	TRBJ1-6	many	CASSEEGPNSPLHF	TGCGCCAGCAGCGAGGAAGGGCCTAATTCACCCCTCCACTTT
TRBV4-2	NA	TRBJ2-7	NA	CASSQEAVYERYF	TGTGCCAGCAGCCAAGAGGCGGTCTACGAGCGGTACTTC
TRBV10-2	TRBD2	TRBJ2-1	NA	CATERGAGGLNEQFF	TGCGCCACCGAGCGGGGAGCGGGAGGGCTTAATGAGCAGTTCTTC
TRBV20-1	TRBD1	TRBJ2-5	few	CSAQTGLGTQYF	TGCAGTGCCCAGACAGGGCTTGGGACCCAGTACTTC
TRBV6-5	NA	TRBJ2-1	NA	CASSSSREQFF	TGTGCCAGCAGTTCATCTAGAGAGCAGTTCTTC
TRBV13	TRBD2	TRBJ2-1	NA	CASSSGLAGTTDNEQFF	TGTGCCAGCAGCTCGGGACTAGCGGGTACCACCGACAATGAGCAGTTCTTC
TRBV10-3	NA	TRBJ2-1	NA	CAISGKGWMSSYNEQFF	TGTGCCATCAGTGGGAAGGGTTGGATGAGCTCCTACAATGAGCAGTTCTTC
TRBV6-5	NA	TRBJ1-5	few	CASSSEPWPQHF	TGTGCCAGCAGTTCGGAGCCATGGCCCCAGCATTTT
TRBV29-1	NA	TRBJ1-6	NA	CSAARRQEALVPLHF	TGCAGCGCCGCACGGAGACAGGAAGCCCTCGTACCCCTCCACTTT
TRBV4-3	TRBD1	TRBJ1-2	NA	CASSQDQGGGYTF	TGCGCCAGCAGCCAAGATCAGGGGGGCGGCTACACCTTC
TRBV14	TRBD1	TRBJ1-1	NA	CASSESLSGTGGSAFF	TGTGCCAGCAGCGAGTCCCTCTCCGGGACAGGGGGGTCAGCTTTCTTT
TRBV29-1	NA	TRBJ2-2	once	CSVRGGTLNTGELFF	TGCAGCGTCCGAGGGGGGACTCTGAACACCGGGGAGCTGTTTTTT
TRBV4-1	NA	TRBJ2-7	few	CASSQELDSSYEQYF	TGCGCCAGCAGCCAGGAACTTGATAGCTCCTACGAGCAGTACTTC
TRBV2	TRBD2	TRBJ2-2	NA	CASSVSGRATGELFF	TGTGCCAGCAGTGTTAGCGGGAGAGCGACCGGGGAGCTGTTTTTT
TRBV7-2	TRBD1	TRBJ2-5	NA	CASSLGSGTGLGTQYF	TGTGCCAGCAGCTTAGGATCCGGGACAGGGTTAGGGACCCAGTACTTC
TRBV24-1	NA	TRBJ2-1	NA	CATSDLPGLDHRNEQFF	TGTGCCACCAGTGATTTGCCGGGTCTGGACCACCGCAATGAGCAGTTCTTC
TRBV10-3	TRBD1	TRBJ1-2	many	CAISGQGTANYGYTF	TGTGCCATCAGTGGACAGGGGACAGCTAACTATGGCTACACCTTC
TRBV2	NA	TRBJ2-3	NA	CAGNQPGDYTDTQYF	TGTGCCGGCAACCAGCCGGGGGATTACACAGATACGCAGTATTTT
TRBV10-3	NA	TRBJ1-5	NA	CASTRDRNQPQHF	TGTGCCAGCACCCGGGACCGAAATCAGCCCCAGCATTTT
TRBV6-2/TRBV6-3	NA	TRBJ2-7	NA	CASRPGVRDCEYF	TGTGCCAGCAGACCGGGTGTGAGGGATTGTGAGTACTTC
TRBV6-6	NA	TRBJ1-6	NA	CASSTTGNGNSPLHF	TGTGCCAGCAGTACTACAGGGAACGGTAATTCACCCCTCCACTTT
TRBV29-1	NA	TRBJ1-1	NA	CSMRGRTEAFF	TGCAGCATGAGGGGAAGGACTGAAGCTTTCTTT
TRBV7-2	NA	TRBJ1-1	NA	CASSPRERDTEAFF	TGTGCCAGCAGCCCCAGGGAGAGGGACACTGAAGCTTTCTTT
TRBV15	NA	TRBJ2-2	many	CATSQSSGELFF	TGTGCCACCAGCCAAAGTTCGGGGGAGCTGTTTTTT
TRBV19	NA	TRBJ2-1	NA	CASLSLPSGNEQFF	TGTGCCAGCCTCTCTCTCCCGTCCGGTAATGAGCAGTTCTTC
TRBV7-9	TRBD1	TRBJ2-5	NA	CASSLGDREMTQYF	TGTGCCAGCAGCTTAGGGGACAGGGAAATGACCCAGTACTTC
TRBV29-1	NA	TRBJ2-5	NA	CSVEGQGKETQYF	TGCAGCGTTGAGGGGCAGGGGAAAGAGACCCAGTACTTC